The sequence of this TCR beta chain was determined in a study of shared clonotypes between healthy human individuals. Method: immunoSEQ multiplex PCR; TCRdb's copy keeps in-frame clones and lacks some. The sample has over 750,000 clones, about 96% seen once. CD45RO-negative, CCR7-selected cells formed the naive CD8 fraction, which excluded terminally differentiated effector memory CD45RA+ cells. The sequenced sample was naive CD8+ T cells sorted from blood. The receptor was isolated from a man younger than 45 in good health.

CDR3 amino acids: CASKADIRKNIQYF. CDR3 in DNA: TGTGCCAGCAAGGCCGACATCCGCAAAAACATTCAGTACTTC. The genes are TRBV6-5 and TRBJ2-4, with no clear D. The V end was cut by 7 bases, the J end by 3 bases, with 13 bases between. The CDR3 has 14 residues. CDR1 and CDR2 (germline): MNHEY, SVGAGI.